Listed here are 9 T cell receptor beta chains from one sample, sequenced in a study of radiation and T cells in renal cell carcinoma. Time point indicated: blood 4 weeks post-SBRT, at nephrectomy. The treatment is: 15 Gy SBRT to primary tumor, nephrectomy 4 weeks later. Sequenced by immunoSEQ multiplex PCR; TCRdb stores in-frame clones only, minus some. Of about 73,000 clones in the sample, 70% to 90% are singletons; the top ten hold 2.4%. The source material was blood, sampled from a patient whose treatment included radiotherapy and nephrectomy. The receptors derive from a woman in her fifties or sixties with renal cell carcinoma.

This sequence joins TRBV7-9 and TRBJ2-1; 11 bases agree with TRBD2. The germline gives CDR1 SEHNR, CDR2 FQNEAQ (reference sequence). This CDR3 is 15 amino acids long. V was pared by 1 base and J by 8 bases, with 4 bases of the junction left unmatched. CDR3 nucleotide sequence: TGTGCCAGCAGCTTAGTAGCGGGAGGGCCTGATGAGCAGTTCTTC. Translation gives CASSLVAGGPDEQFF.

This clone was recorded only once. CDR3 coding DNA: TGTGCCAGCAGTTTAGAAAGGGTGAACCAGCCCCAGCATTTT. This translates into CASSLERVNQPQHF. The chain has TRBV27 and TRBJ1-5; no clear D gene. CDR1 MNHEY and CDR2 SMNVEV come from the germline V gene (reference sequence). The V end was cut by 2 bases, the J end by 7 bases, with 12 bases between. This CDR3 has 14 residues.

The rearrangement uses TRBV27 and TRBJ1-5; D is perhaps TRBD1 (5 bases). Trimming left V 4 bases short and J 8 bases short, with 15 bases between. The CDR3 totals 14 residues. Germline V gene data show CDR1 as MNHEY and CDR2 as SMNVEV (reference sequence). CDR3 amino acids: CASSWGPAVEPQHF. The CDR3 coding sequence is TGTGCCAGCAGTTGGGGCCCCGCCGTGGAGCCCCAGCATTTT.

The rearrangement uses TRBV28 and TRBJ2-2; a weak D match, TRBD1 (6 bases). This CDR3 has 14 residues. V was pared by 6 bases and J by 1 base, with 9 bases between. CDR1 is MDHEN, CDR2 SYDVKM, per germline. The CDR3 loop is CASRPRGNTGELFF. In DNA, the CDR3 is TGTGCCAGCAGACCCAGGGGGAACACCGGGGAGCTGTTTTTT.

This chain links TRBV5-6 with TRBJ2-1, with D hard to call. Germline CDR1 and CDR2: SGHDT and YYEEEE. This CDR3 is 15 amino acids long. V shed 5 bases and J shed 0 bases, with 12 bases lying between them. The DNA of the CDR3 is TGTGCCAGCAGTATGACTTTACTCTCCTACAATGAGCAGTTCTTC. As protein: CASSMTLLSYNEQFF.

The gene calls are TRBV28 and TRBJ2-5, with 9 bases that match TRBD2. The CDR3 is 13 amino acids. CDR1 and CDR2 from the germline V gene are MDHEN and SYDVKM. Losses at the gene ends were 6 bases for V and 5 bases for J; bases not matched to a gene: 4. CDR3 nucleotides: TGTGCCAGCAGGGCGGGGGGGCGTGAGACCCAGTACTTC. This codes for CASRAGGRETQYF.

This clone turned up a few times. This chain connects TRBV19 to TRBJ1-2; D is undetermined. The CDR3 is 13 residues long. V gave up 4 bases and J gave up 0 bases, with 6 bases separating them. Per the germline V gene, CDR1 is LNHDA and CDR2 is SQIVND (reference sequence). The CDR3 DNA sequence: TGTGCCAGTAGTAGGCTTACTAACTATGGCTACACCTTC. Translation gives CASSRLTNYGYTF.

As DNA, the CDR3 is TGTGCCAGTAGTATCTCCGGGACCCTTAATGAAAAACTGTTTTTT. As protein: CASSISGTLNEKLFF. The genes are TRBV19 and TRBJ1-4; perhaps TRBD1 as D (5 bases). Trimming stripped 3 bases from V and 4 bases from J, with 12 bases between. Germline lookup yields CDR1 LNHDA and CDR2 SQIVND (reference sequence). The CDR3 covers 15 residues.

CDR3 nucleotide sequence: TGTGCCAGCAGCTCTCGAGTGGGCGGGGAGCTGTTTTTT. Residues: CASSSRVGGELFF. The chain employs TRBV9 and TRBJ2-2; D ambiguous. Trimming took 4 bases from V and 7 from J, leaving 11 bases between them. The CDR3 loop spans 13 amino acids. From germline, CDR1 is SGDLS and CDR2 YYNGEE. The variable domain in full, completed from reference TRBV9 and TRBJ2-2, reads DSGVTQTPKHLITATGQRVTLRCSPRSGDLSVYWYQQSLDQGLQFLIQYYNGEERAKGNILERFSAQQFPDLHSELNLSSLELGDSALYFCASSSRVGGELFFGEGSRLTVL.